This entry describes one TCR beta chain. The antigen is unknown. These data are taken from a study of OX40 agonist ivuxolimab in advanced cancers. For the study at large: Among those enrolled, mean age was approximately 62 years (range 23 to 79) and 70% to 85% were male.

The CDR3 is 12 residues long. CDR1 is WSHSY and CDR2 is SAAADI in the germline V gene. J gave up 3 bases and V 7 bases, and 2 bases lay outside the gene matches. The method was immunoSEQ multiplex PCR; TCRdb's version includes in-frame clones alone and lacks a portion of them. The sample yields about 69,000 clones, 60% to 85% seen once. Study-level results: Normalized expansion of T-cell clones was also low for some nonresponders. Clonal expansion from baseline to week 6 occurred in both CD4+ and CD8+ T cells.

The TCR comes from an adult with an advanced solid tumor such as melanoma, head and neck, liver or kidney cancer. This chain links TRBV10-2 with TRBJ2-7; 8 bases align to TRBD2. The sequencing used CD4+ or CD8+ T cells sorted from blood, collected in a trial of the OX40 agonist ivuxolimab. The CDR3: CASNGGGYEQYF. The DNA for the CDR3 is TGCGCCAGCAACGGGGGGGGCTACGAGCAGTACTTC.